The 20 T cell receptor beta chains given below trace back to one sample, sequenced in a study of blood T cell repertoires in COVID-19. Produced via immunoSEQ multiplex PCR; TCRdb's table is partial and in-frame only. The sample records 180,000 or so clones, approximately 86% being singletons. Sequencing used peripheral blood. The receptors were sampled from a man aged 55 to 70 with acute or convalescent COVID-19.

The table lists this clone with a few counts. The V gene is TRBV5-5, the J gene TRBJ1-3; no firm D call. V was pared by 4 bases and J by 0 bases, with 17 bases between. The CDR3 is 17 residues long. The germline V gene encodes CDR1 SGHKS and CDR2 YYEKEE (reference sequence). This CDR3 is CASSVAPSPGSGNTIYF. CDR3 nucleotides: TGTGCCAGCAGCGTAGCGCCATCACCGGGCTCTGGAAACACCATATATTTT.

V is TRBV10-2 and J is TRBJ2-1, with 7 bases that match TRBD1. Germline CDR1 WSHSY, CDR2 SAAADI. This CDR3 spans 13 amino acids. Trimming took 8 bases from V and 7 from J; bases not matched to a gene: 8. The CDR3 DNA reads as TGCGCCAGCGAGGGACAGAGGGGAAATGAGCAGTTCTTC. Protein product: CASEGQRGNEQFF.

This sequence joins TRBV30 and TRBJ2-5, with 10 bases fitting TRBD1. This CDR3 region has 15 residues. The ends lost 2 bases at V and 4 bases at J; junction bases unmatched: 7. Germline loops: CDR1 GTSNPN, CDR2 SVGIG (reference sequence). CDR3 region: CAWSTGTGDSETQYF. CDR3 nucleotide sequence: TGTGCCTGGAGTACCGGGACAGGGGATTCAGAGACCCAGTACTTC.

The rearrangement links TRBV18 to TRBJ1-2; D is uncertain. CDR1 KGHSH and CDR2 LQKENI come from the germline V gene. The CDR3 runs to 16 residues. V lost 3 bases to trimming and J lost 0 bases, with 14 bases between them. CDR3 coding DNA: TGTGCCAGCTCACCGAGAAGCGAACTAACTAACTATGGCTACACCTTC. This translates into CASSPRSELTNYGYTF.

This chain links TRBV7-9 with TRBJ2-7, with 8 bases lining up with TRBD1. The CDR3 loop spans 15 amino acids. Germline CDR1 and CDR2: SEHNR and FQNEAQ (reference sequence). Unmatched junction bases numbered 6, after V lost 5 bases and J lost 0 bases. CDR3 residues: CASSPGTGNSYEQYF. CDR3 bases: TGTGCCAGCAGCCCAGGGACAGGAAACTCCTACGAGCAGTACTTC.

The chain joins TRBV24-1 to TRBJ2-1, with TRBD1 matching over 7 bases. V lost 10 bases, J lost 6 bases, and 5 bases stayed unmatched. The CDR3 has 12 amino acids. Germline V gives CDR1 KGHDR, CDR2 SFDVKD. The CDR3 bases are TGTGCCACAAACAGGGGTGGCAATGAGCAGTTCTTC. This translates into CATNRGGNEQFF.

V usage is TRBV7-9 and J usage is TRBJ2-7; 7 bases are a match to TRBD1. Germline-derived CDR1 and CDR2 are SEHNR and FQNEAQ (reference sequence). This CDR3 is 14 amino acids long. The V segment lost 3 bases and the J segment 1 base; nucleotides outside the gene matches: 3. The DNA for the CDR3 is TGTGCCAGCAGCTTCACAGGGGCGTCCTACGAGCAGTACTTC. Translation: CASSFTGASYEQYF.

This chain connects TRBV30 to TRBJ2-2; 7 nucleotides match TRBD2. The V gene end was trimmed by 3 bases and the J gene end by 8 bases; junction bases not matched to a gene: 12. The CDR3 is 15 amino acids. Germline CDR1 and CDR2: GTSNPN and SVGIG (reference sequence). The CDR3 DNA sequence: TGTGCCTGGAGGGGCCTAGCGGTCCTTCCGGGGGAGCTGTTTTTT. It translates to CAWRGLAVLPGELFF.

This clone occurred a few times. The gene calls are TRBV29-1 and TRBJ1-3; 8 bases map to TRBD1. Germline V gene data show CDR1 as SQVTM and CDR2 as ANQGSEA. V shed 6 bases and J 1 base; nucleotides not matched to a gene: 5. The CDR3 is 14 amino acids. CDR3 sequence reads: CSVTQGGSGNTIYF. DNA for the CDR3: TGCAGCGTCACACAGGGGGGGTCTGGAAACACCATATATTTT.

V is TRBV12-3 or TRBV12-4 and J is TRBJ1-2; D is possibly TRBD1 (5 bases). Deletions cut 6 bases from V and 0 bases from J, with 8 bases between. The CDR3 length is 13 residues. The CDR3 is CASRGAANYGYTF. CDR3 in DNA: TGTGCCAGCAGAGGGGCAGCTAACTATGGCTACACCTTC.

This clone was detected only once. The chain carries TRBV6-1 and TRBJ2-1; 10 bases fit TRBD2. Unmatched junction bases numbered 10, after V lost 6 bases and J lost 8 bases. Per germline, CDR1 MNHNS and CDR2 SASEGT. The CDR3 contains 15 residues. CDR3 region: CASSQIAGGHDEQFF. The CDR3 DNA is TGTGCCAGCAGCCAAATAGCGGGAGGCCACGATGAGCAGTTCTTC.

The chain carries TRBV27 and TRBJ1-2; TRBD1 agrees at 12 bases. CDR1 is MNHEY and CDR2 is SMNVEV in the germline V gene (reference sequence). The CDR3 covers 17 residues. After removal of 1 base from V and 3 bases from J, the junction contained 6 bases not matched to a gene. In DNA form, the CDR3 reads TGTGCCAGCAGTTTATGGGGACAGGGGGCGCTGGACTATGGCTACACCTTC. It specifies CASSLWGQGALDYGYTF.

This rearrangement joins TRBV28 to TRBJ2-1; 8 bases agree with TRBD1. V lost 7 bases to trimming and J lost 8 bases; unmatched junction nucleotides: 10. Germline V CDR1 and CDR2: MDHEN, SYDVKM. This CDR3 has 14 residues. DNA for the CDR3: TGTGCCAGCATGCCCCAGGGGGCTGAGGATGAGCAGTTCTTC. Translating it yields CASMPQGAEDEQFF.

This clone was detected a few times. The chain employs TRBV4-1 and TRBJ2-7, with D tentatively TRBD1 (5 bases). Trimming removed 0 bases at V and 2 bases at J, with 17 bases between. The CDR3 is made up of 17 amino acids. CDR1 and CDR2 from the germline V gene are MGHRA and YSYEKL. The CDR3 loop reads CASSQESSGFTAYEQYF. The DNA for the CDR3 is TGCGCCAGCAGCCAAGAGTCCTCAGGGTTTACGGCCTACGAGCAGTACTTC.

This clone has a handful of counts. CDR3 nucleotides: TGCGCCAGCAGCCCGAGTCTGGCGGACAATGAGCAGTTCTTC. As protein: CASSPSLADNEQFF. The chain is built from TRBV5-1 and TRBJ2-1; D ambiguous. The germline V gene has CDR1 SGHRS and CDR2 YFSETQ. The V end was cut by 4 bases, the J end by 5 bases, with 13 bases between. The CDR3 loop spans 14 amino acids.

This clone came up once. The chain recombines TRBV4-1 with TRBJ2-3, with no clear D. The CDR3 consists of 15 residues. Germline CDR1 is MGHRA and CDR2 is YSYEKL. V was pared by 3 bases and J by 1 base, with 11 bases between. CDR3: CASSHPARGTDTQYF. The CDR3 DNA sequence: TGCGCCAGCAGCCACCCAGCCCGGGGCACAGATACGCAGTATTTT.

The chain carries TRBV25-1 and TRBJ2-1, with 8 bases fitting TRBD2. After removal of 5 bases from V and 1 base from J, the junction contained 4 bases not matched to a gene. The CDR3 covers 15 residues. Germline V lookup: CDR1 MGHDK, CDR2 SYGVNS. DNA for the CDR3: TGTGCCAGCAGTCCAGCGGGAGTATCCTACAATGAGCAGTTCTTC. It is translated as CASSPAGVSYNEQFF.

This clone appeared a single time. The genes are TRBV15 and TRBJ1-1; D is perhaps TRBD1 (5 bases). Looked up from germline, CDR1 is LNHNV and CDR2 is YYDKDF (reference sequence). Trimming removed 1 base from V and 4 bases from J, with 13 bases in between. This CDR3 has 15 amino acids. CDR3 loop: CATSRGAGLGTEAFF. The DNA for the CDR3 is TGTGCCACCAGCAGAGGGGCAGGGTTGGGCACTGAAGCTTTCTTT.

The chain employs TRBV5-1 and TRBJ1-1; weak D call: TRBD1 (6 bases). The CDR3 has 14 amino acids. Germline CDR1 reads SGHRS; CDR2 reads YFSETQ. V gave up 2 bases and J gave up 1 base, with 9 bases separating them. The CDR3 nucleotides read TGCGCCAGCAGCTTCCAGGGGCAGAACACTGAAGCTTTCTTT. Protein product: CASSFQGQNTEAFF.

The chain is built from TRBV21-1 and TRBJ1-2. TRBV21-1 corresponds to a pseudogene. This CDR3 has 10 residues. The CDR3 nucleotides are TGTGCCAGCGAGAACTATGGCTACACCTTC. Translation gives CASENYGYTF.